Below are 16 T cell receptor beta chains sequenced from a single sample in a study of PD-L1 blockade in urothelial cancer. Profiling relied on immunoSEQ multiplex PCR, and the TCRdb table lists in-frame clones only, not all of them. The sample consists of about 51,000 clones, approximately 84% of them appearing once. Sequences were derived from PBMCs, sampled around atezolizumab (anti-PD-L1) treatment. These receptors were obtained from a man aged 55 to 70 with urothelial cancer.

The rearrangement joins TRBV4-1 to TRBJ1-2; D gene ambiguous. The germline V gene encodes CDR1 MGHRA and CDR2 YSYEKL. V was shortened by 4 bases and J by 1 base, with 10 bases between the two germline ends. The CDR3 covers 14 residues. CDR3 DNA sequence: TGCGCCAGCAGCCCCCTGGGCCTTAACTATGGCTACACCTTC. Translated, it gives CASSPLGLNYGYTF.

V and J are TRBV29-1 and TRBJ2-3, with D perhaps TRBD2 (6 bases). The CDR3 has 16 residues. V lost 5 bases and J lost 2, with 20 bases in between. From germline, CDR1 is SQVTM and CDR2 ANQGSEA. CDR3: CSVSVISGAVTDTQYF. CDR3 coding DNA: TGCAGCGTTTCAGTTATTAGCGGAGCGGTCACAGATACGCAGTATTTT.

The CDR3 DNA follows: TGTGCCAGCAGCAGGCTCTACAGGGGGCAGGATTCACCCCTCCACTTT. This translates into CASSRLYRGQDSPLHF. The gene calls are TRBV21-1 and TRBJ1-6; the D segment call TRBD1 is taken from the table without a DNA check. TRBV21-1 is an annotated pseudogene. This CDR3 region has 16 residues.

The gene calls are TRBV28 and TRBJ2-7; D perhaps matches TRBD1 (5 bases). The V end was cut by 3 bases, the J end by 0 bases, with 12 bases between. The germline V gene has CDR1 MDHEN and CDR2 SYDVKM. This CDR3 is 15 amino acids long. For the CDR3, the DNA is TGTGCCAGCAGTTTCCAGGGTCCAAACTCCTACGAGCAGTACTTC. This encodes CASSFQGPNSYEQYF.

This clone occurred once. V usage is TRBV28 and J usage is TRBJ2-7, with a possible D match to TRBD2 (6 bases). The CDR3 length is 15 residues. V lost 4 bases and J lost 0, with 13 bases in between. CDR1 MDHEN and CDR2 SYDVKM come from the germline V gene. CDR3 in amino acids: CASSSASVSSYEQYF. The CDR3 DNA is TGTGCCAGCAGTTCCGCTAGCGTTAGCTCCTACGAGCAGTACTTC.

The rearrangement joins TRBV11-2 to TRBJ1-1; the D gene is possibly TRBD1 (5 bases). This CDR3 comprises 14 residues. CDR1 and CDR2 (germline): SGHAT, FQNNGV. V lost 5 bases to trimming and J lost 1 base, with 11 bases between them. The CDR3 sequence: CASSRRQRNTEAFF. The CDR3 bases are TGTGCCAGCAGCCGCCGACAGAGGAACACTGAAGCTTTCTTT.

V is TRBV10-3 and J is TRBJ1-1; 7 positions match TRBD1. Trimming at V came to 6 bases and at J to 1 base, leaving 17 bases not matched to a gene. The CDR3 totals 18 residues. Germline CDR1 is ENHRY and CDR2 is SYGVKD. The CDR3 DNA sequence: TGTGCCATCAGGAACGACCTCCGCAGACAGGGCAAGAACACTGAAGCTTTCTTT. It encodes CAIRNDLRRQGKNTEAFF.

The rearrangement joins TRBV10-1 to TRBJ2-1, with TRBD2 matching 9 bases. The trim removed 4 bases at V and 5 bases at J, leaving 0 bases unmatched. The CDR3 runs to 13 residues. Germline values: CDR1 WNHNN, CDR2 SYGVQD (reference sequence). The CDR3 spells CASSASGNNEQFF. The CDR3 DNA is TGCGCCAGCAGTGCTAGCGGGAACAATGAGCAGTTCTTC.

The chain combines TRBV5-1 with TRBJ2-5, with 8 bases lining up with TRBD2. Germline trimming cut 4 bases from V and 4 bases from J; bases unmatched to any gene: 15. Germline values: CDR1 SGHRS, CDR2 YFSETQ. The length of the CDR3 is 17 residues. The CDR3 region has the DNA TGCGCCAGCAGCCCATCCGGTAGCGGGGCCCCGGGAGAGACCCAGTACTTC. It yields the protein CASSPSGSGAPGETQYF.

The chain couples TRBV28 to TRBJ1-1; TRBD1 is a possible D gene (6 bases). Germline V gene lookup returns CDR1 MDHEN and CDR2 SYDVKM. The V end was cut by 10 bases, the J end by 3 bases, with 18 bases between. There are 14 residues in the CDR3. CDR3 amino acids: CATTGFTGYTEAFF. The CDR3 nucleotides read TGTGCCACCACAGGGTTTACGGGGTACACTGAAGCTTTCTTT.

This chain links TRBV6-5 with TRBJ1-5; TRBD1 is a possible D gene (6 bases). Germline CDR1 and CDR2: MNHEY and SVGAGI. CDR3 size: 12 residues. V lost 5 bases and J lost 7, with 9 bases in between. DNA for the CDR3: TGTGCCAGCAGTCACAGGGACCAGCCCCAGCATTTT. It is translated as CASSHRDQPQHF.

The chain joins TRBV5-1 to TRBJ1-1, with D possibly matching TRBD1 (5 bases). Germline lookup yields CDR1 SGHRS and CDR2 YFSETQ. This CDR3 comprises 14 residues. Between the trimmed V and J ends, which lost 4 bases and 6 bases, there was a span of 16 bases. The CDR3 reads CASSASGGKPEAFF. Written as DNA, the CDR3 is TGCGCCAGCAGCGCAAGCGGGGGGAAGCCTGAAGCTTTCTTT.

V and J are TRBV4-3 and TRBJ1-6; D uncertain. Germline-derived CDR1 and CDR2 are LGHNA and YSLEER. The CDR3 spans 12 residues. The V gene lost 2 bases and the J gene lost 7 bases, with 3 bases spanning the gap. The CDR3 coding sequence is TGCGCCAGCAGCCAACAGAATTCACCCCTCCACTTT. Translation: CASSQQNSPLHF.

The V call is TRBV6-5, the J call TRBJ2-7, with D possibly being TRBD2 (6 bases). From germline, CDR1 is MNHEY and CDR2 SVGAGI. CDR3 length: 15 amino acids. In DNA, the CDR3 is TGTCCCATGTGCTACACTGGGAGGCCCACCTACGAGCAGTACTTC. This encodes CPMCYTGRPTYEQYF.

The chain couples TRBV6-1 to TRBJ2-7, with D possibly matching TRBD1 (6 bases). Germline V gene data show CDR1 as MNHNS and CDR2 as SASEGT. The CDR3 is 13 residues long. V lost 7 bases and J 3 bases, leaving 13 bases between the germline ends. As DNA, the CDR3 is TGTGCCAGCAATACGAGGACAGACTACGAGCAGTACTTC. Residues: CASNTRTDYEQYF.

The V call is TRBV4-3, the J call TRBJ1-4, with a possible D match to TRBD1 (5 bases). The CDR3 extends over 14 amino acids. Germline CDR1 LGHNA, CDR2 YSLEER. Deletions cut 2 bases from V and 8 bases from J, with 12 bases between. This CDR3 reads CASSQSREAEKLFF. CDR3 in DNA: TGCGCCAGCAGCCAAAGCAGGGAGGCCGAAAAACTGTTTTTT.